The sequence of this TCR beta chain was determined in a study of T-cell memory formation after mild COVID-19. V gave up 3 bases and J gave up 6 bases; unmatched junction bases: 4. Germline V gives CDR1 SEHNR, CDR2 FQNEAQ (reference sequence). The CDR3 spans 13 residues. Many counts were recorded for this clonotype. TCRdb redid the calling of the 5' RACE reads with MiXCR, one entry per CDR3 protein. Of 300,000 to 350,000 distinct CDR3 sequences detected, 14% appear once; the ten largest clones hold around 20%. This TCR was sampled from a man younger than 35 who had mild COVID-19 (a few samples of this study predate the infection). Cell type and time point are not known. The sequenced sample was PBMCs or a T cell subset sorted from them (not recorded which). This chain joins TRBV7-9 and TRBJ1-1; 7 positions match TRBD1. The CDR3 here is CASSFTGESEAFF. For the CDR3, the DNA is TGTGCCAGCAGCTTCACAGGGGAATCTGAAGCTTTCTTT.